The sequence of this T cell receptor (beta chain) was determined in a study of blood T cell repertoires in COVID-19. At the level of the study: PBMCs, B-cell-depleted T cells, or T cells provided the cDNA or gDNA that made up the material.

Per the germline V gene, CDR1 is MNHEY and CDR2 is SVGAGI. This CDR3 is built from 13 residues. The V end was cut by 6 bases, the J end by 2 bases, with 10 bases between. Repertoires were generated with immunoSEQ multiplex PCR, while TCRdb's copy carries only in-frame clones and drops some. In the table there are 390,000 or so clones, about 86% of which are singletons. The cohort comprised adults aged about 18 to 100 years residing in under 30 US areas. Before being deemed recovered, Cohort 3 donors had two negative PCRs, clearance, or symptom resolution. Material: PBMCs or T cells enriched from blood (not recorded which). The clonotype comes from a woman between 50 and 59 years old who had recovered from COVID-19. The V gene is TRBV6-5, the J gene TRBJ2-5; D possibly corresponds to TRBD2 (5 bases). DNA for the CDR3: TGTGCCAGCAGGGAGAGCGGTCAAGAGACCCAGTACTTC. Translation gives CASRESGQETQYF.